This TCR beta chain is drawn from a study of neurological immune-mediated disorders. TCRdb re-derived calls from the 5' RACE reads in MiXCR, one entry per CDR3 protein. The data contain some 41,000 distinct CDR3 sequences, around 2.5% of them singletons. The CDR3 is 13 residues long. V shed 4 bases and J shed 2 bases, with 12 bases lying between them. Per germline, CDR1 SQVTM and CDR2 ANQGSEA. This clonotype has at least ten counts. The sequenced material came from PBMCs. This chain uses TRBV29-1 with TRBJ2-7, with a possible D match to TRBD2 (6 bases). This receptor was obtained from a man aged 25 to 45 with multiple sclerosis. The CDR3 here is CSVAGEHTYEQYF. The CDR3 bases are TGCAGCGTTGCGGGGGAACACACCTACGAGCAGTACTTC.